A selection of T cell receptor beta chains follows, all from one sample in a study of T cell changes during pregnancy in multiple sclerosis. The assay was immunoSEQ multiplex PCR, and TCRdb's table has in-frame clones only and misses some. This sample has approximately 61,000 clones, with around 90% found just once. The sample here was peripheral blood, taken in the first trimester of pregnancy. The origin of the receptors is a female donor with multiple sclerosis, enrolled in a pregnancy study. CDR3s include the opening cysteine and the closing phenylalanine or tryptophan. The D gene is left open where the match is weak. Size tells how often a clone was seen (once, few, many) or the class of an expanded clone, and some rows leave it out.

clone_size j_call v_call d_call cdr3_nt cdr3_aa
NA TRBJ2-5 TRBV2 NA TGTGCCAGCACGGGGGAAGAGACCCAGTACTTC CASTGEETQYF
NA TRBJ1-1 TRBV6-4 NA TGTGCCAGCAGTGACTCAGAAGGGGATGAAGCTTTCTTT CASSDSEGDEAFF
NA TRBJ1-1 TRBV4-3 NA TGCGCCAGCAGCCAAGAGGACAGTACTTTGAACACTGAAGCTTTCTTT CASSQEDSTLNTEAFF
NA TRBJ2-2 TRBV7-2 NA TGTGCCAGCAGCTTGGCGGGACTCCGACTCACCGGGGAGCTGTTTTTT CASSLAGLRLTGELFF
NA TRBJ2-7 TRBV6-5 NA TGTGCCATCTCTAGCCACCTTCCCCCCTACGAGCAGTACTTC CAISSHLPPYEQYF
NA TRBJ2-2 TRBV7-2 TRBD2 TGTGCCAGCAGCTTAGTTCGGACTAGCGGGAGGGTCGGCACCGGGGAGCTGTTTTTT CASSLVRTSGRVGTGELFF
once TRBJ2-1 TRBV7-8 NA TGTGCCAGCAGCTTAGGCAAGCACAATGAGCAGTTCTTC CASSLGKHNEQFF
NA TRBJ1-1 TRBV6-1 NA TGTGCCAGCAGGATTACAGGGTCCACTGAAGCTTTCTTT CASRITGSTEAFF
NA TRBJ2-1 TRBV28 TRBD1 TGTGCCAGCAGGCAACAGGGGTCTGAGCAGTTCTTC CASRQQGSEQFF
once TRBJ2-7 TRBV18 TRBD1 TGTGCCAGCTCACCCCGGGACAGCAGATACGAGCAGTACTTC CASSPRDSRYEQYF
NA TRBJ2-1 TRBV5-1 NA TGCGCCAGCAGCTTGGTTGGGGACATTTACAATGAGCAGTTCTTC CASSLVGDIYNEQFF
NA TRBJ1-1 TRBV27 TRBD1 TGTGCCAGCAGTTCCCCGTTAGGGGGACAGGGGAGGACTGAAGCTTTCTTT CASSSPLGGQGRTEAFF
NA TRBJ1-4 TRBV7-9 TRBD1 TGTGCCAGCAGCCTCTGGACAGGGGGACAGGAAAAACTGTTTTTT CASSLWTGGQEKLFF
NA TRBJ2-1 TRBV11-2 NA TGTGCCAGCAGCCTATATCGAGGACAGTACAATGAGCAGTTCTTC CASSLYRGQYNEQFF
NA TRBJ2-1 TRBV28 NA TGTGCCAGCAGTTTTACTAGTCAGGGGGGCAATGAGCAGTTCTTC CASSFTSQGGNEQFF
NA TRBJ1-5 TRBV18 NA TGTGCCAGCTCACAAGGAGACAGGAGCAATCAGCCCCAGCATTTT CASSQGDRSNQPQHF
NA TRBJ1-2 TRBV27 NA TGTGCCAGCAGTTACCCGACCCTCAACGGGGATGGCTACACCTTC CASSYPTLNGDGYTF
once TRBJ2-3 TRBV2 TRBD2 TGTGCCAGCAGACAGCGGGAGTTCACAGATACGCAGTATTTT CASRQREFTDTQYF
NA TRBJ1-3 TRBV7-2 TRBD1 TGTGCCAGCAGCGCGGACAGGGGTAACACCATATATTTT CASSADRGNTIYF
NA TRBJ2-2 TRBV4-2 TRBD2 TGTGCCAGCAGCCAAGAAACAGCCCAGCGGGATAAAACCGGGGAGCTGTTTTTT CASSQETAQRDKTGELFF
NA TRBJ1-3 TRBV21-1 NA TGTGCCAGCAGTATTGCCATATATTTT CASSIAIYF
NA TRBJ1-4 TRBV27 TRBD1 TGTGCCAGCAGTTTGGGCTATTCGGGGACAGGAAAACTGTTTTTT CASSLGYSGTGKLFF
NA TRBJ2-2 TRBV28 TRBD2 TGTGCCGGATCTAGCGGGAGGGATACCGGGGAGCTGTTTTTT CAGSSGRDTGELFF
NA TRBJ1-5 TRBV28 TRBD1 TGTGCCAGCAGTTTTTTGGGACAGGGCAGCAATCAGCCCCAGCATTTT CASSFLGQGSNQPQHF
NA TRBJ2-5 TRBV2 TRBD2 TGTGCCAGCAGGGCGGCTAGCGGAGAGACCCAGTACTTC CASRAASGETQYF
NA TRBJ2-2 TRBV2 NA TGTGCCAGCGGCAGAACCGGGGAGCTGTTTTTT CASGRTGELFF
NA TRBJ2-2 TRBV27 NA TGTGCCAGCAGTTTCGGTCCATTCGCGAACACCGGGGAGCTGTTTTTT CASSFGPFANTGELFF
NA TRBJ2-7 TRBV5-4 TRBD2 TGTGCCAGCAGCTTTGGAATAGCGGGTTATGCTGGCTACGAGCAGTACTTC CASSFGIAGYAGYEQYF
NA TRBJ2-7 TRBV5-1 TRBD1 TGCGCCAGCAGGCATTACTTGGGGACAGGGCCCTACGAGCAGTACTTC CASRHYLGTGPYEQYF
NA TRBJ1-4 TRBV10-3 TRBD1 TGTGCCATCAGTGAGTCGCAGGCAGGGGGCGATAATGAAAAACTGTTTTTT CAISESQAGGDNEKLFF
NA TRBJ2-3 TRBV5-1 NA TGCGCCAGCAGCTTAGTGAGGGATACGCAGTATTTT CASSLVRDTQYF
few TRBJ1-5 TRBV28 TRBD1 TGTGCCAGCAGTTACCAGGGGGGTTATCAGCCCCAGCATTTT CASSYQGGYQPQHF
NA TRBJ1-1 TRBV6-5 NA TGTGCCAGCAGTTTCGAGGGTACCCGTGAAGCTTTCTTT CASSFEGTREAFF
NA TRBJ2-7 TRBV5-1 TRBD2 TGCGCCAGCAGCTTGAGGTCAGCGGGAGGGACAACCTACGAGCAGTACTTC CASSLRSAGGTTYEQYF
NA TRBJ2-3 TRBV10-3 TRBD2 TGTGCCATCAGTGAGACTCCGTCGGGACTAGCGGATTATCTAAGAAGCACAGATACGCAGTATTTT CAISETPSGLADYLRSTDTQYF
NA TRBJ1-5 TRBV19 TRBD1 TGTGCCAGCTCGCAGGGGGCTGGGCAGCCCCAGCATTTT CASSQGAGQPQHF
NA TRBJ2-1 TRBV7-2 TRBD2 TGTGCCAGCAGCTTAGCTCCTAGCGGAGCCAATGAGCAGTTCTTC CASSLAPSGANEQFF
once TRBJ2-4 TRBV28 NA TGTGCCAGCAGTTTATCCGACAGTATTTTAGCCAAAAACATTCAGTACTTC CASSLSDSILAKNIQYF
NA TRBJ2-7 TRBV7-2 TRBD1 TGTGCCAGCAGCCCCAGCCGGGACAGCCGCTACGAGCAGTACTTC CASSPSRDSRYEQYF
NA TRBJ2-5 TRBV2 NA TGTGCCAGCAGTAGCCTCCCCCCGGAGACCCAGTACTTC CASSSLPPETQYF
NA TRBJ2-7 TRBV2 TRBD1 TGTGCCAGCAGTGGGGACAGACGCGGGGAGCAGTACTTC CASSGDRRGEQYF
NA TRBJ2-6 TRBV28 NA TGTGCCAGCAGTTTGTGGGGGCAGGGGGGACTCTCTGGGGCCAACGTCCTGACTTTC CASSLWGQGGLSGANVLTF
NA TRBJ2-2 TRBV12-5 NA TGTGCTAGTGCCTTGAAAAAAGGGGGAGACACCGGGGAGCTGTTTTTT CASALKKGGDTGELFF
NA TRBJ2-1 TRBV18 TRBD2 TGTGCCAGCTCCGGGACTAAGTACAATGAGCAGTTCTTC CASSGTKYNEQFF
NA TRBJ1-2 TRBV30 NA TGTGCCTGGGGAGGCAGTACCGGGATAATCGATGGCTACACCTTC CAWGGSTGIIDGYTF
NA TRBJ2-7 TRBV5-1 TRBD2 TGCGCCAGCAGCTCTAGCGGGAGAAAGTACGAGCAGTACTTC CASSSSGRKYEQYF
NA TRBJ2-2 TRBV27 NA TGTGCCAGCAGTTGGACAGCGAACACCGGGGAGCTGTTTTTT CASSWTANTGELFF
NA TRBJ1-2 TRBV11-2 NA TGTGCCAGCAGCTCGGAGATCTATGGCTACACCTTC CASSSEIYGYTF
NA TRBJ1-2 TRBV29-1 NA TGCAGCGTTGAATGGGCAGGGACTAACTATGGCTACACCTTC CSVEWAGTNYGYTF